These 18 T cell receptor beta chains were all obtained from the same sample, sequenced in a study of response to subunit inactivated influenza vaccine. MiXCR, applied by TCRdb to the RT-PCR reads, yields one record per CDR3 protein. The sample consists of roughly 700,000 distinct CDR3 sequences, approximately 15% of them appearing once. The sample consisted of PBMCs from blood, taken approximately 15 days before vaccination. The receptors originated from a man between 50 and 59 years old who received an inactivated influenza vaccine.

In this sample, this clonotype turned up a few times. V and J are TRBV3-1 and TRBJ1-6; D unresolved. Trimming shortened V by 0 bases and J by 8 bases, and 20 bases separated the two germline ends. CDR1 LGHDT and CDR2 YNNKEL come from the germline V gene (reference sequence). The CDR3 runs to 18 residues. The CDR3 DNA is TGTGCCAGCAGCCAAGATATGAGGGTCGGGAAGCTGGATTCACCCCTCCACTTT. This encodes CASSQDMRVGKLDSPLHF.

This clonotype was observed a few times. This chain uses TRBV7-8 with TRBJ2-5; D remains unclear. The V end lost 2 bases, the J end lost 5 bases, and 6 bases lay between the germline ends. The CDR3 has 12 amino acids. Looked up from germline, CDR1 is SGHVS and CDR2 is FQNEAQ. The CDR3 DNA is TGTGCCAGCAGCTTACTTCTCGAGACCCAGTACTTC. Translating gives CASSLLLETQYF.

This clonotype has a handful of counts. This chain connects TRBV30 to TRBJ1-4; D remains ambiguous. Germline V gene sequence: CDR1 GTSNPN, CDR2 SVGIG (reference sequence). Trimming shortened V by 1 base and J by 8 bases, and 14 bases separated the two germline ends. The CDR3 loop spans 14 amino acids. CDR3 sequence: CAWSGDQLGEKLFF. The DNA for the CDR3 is TGTGCCTGGAGTGGTGACCAGCTGGGGGAAAAACTGTTTTTT.

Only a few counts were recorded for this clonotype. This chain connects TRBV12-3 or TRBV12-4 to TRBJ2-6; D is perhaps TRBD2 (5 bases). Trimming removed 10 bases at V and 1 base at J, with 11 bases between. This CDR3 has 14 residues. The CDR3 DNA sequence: TGTGCCATAAACTCGGGATCTGGGGCCAACGTCCTGACTTTC. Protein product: CAINSGSGANVLTF.

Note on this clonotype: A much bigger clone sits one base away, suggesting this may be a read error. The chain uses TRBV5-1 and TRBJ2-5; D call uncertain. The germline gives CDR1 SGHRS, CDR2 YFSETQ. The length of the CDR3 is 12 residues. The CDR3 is CSSSFSRETQYF. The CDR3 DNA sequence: TGCTCCAGCAGCTTCTCCCGTGAGACCCAGTACTTC. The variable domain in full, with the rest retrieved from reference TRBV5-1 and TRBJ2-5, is KAGVTQTPRYLIKTRGQQVTLSCSPISGHRSVSWYQQTPGQGLQFLFEYFSETQRNKGNFPGRFSGRQFSNSRSEMNVSTLELGDSALYLCSSSFSRETQYFGPGTRLLVL.

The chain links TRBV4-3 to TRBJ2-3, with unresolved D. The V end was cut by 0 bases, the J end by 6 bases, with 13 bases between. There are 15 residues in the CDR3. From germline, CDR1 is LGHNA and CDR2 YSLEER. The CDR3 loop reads CASSQDEVAPDTQYF. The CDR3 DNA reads TGCGCCAGCAGCCAAGATGAGGTAGCACCCGATACGCAGTATTTT.

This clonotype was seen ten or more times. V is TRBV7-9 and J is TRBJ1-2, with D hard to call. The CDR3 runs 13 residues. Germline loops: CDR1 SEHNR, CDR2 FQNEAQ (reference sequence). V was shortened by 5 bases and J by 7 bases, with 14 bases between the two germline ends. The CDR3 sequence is CASSPPGPSGYTF. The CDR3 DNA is TGTGCCAGCAGCCCCCCGGGTCCCTCTGGCTACACCTTC.

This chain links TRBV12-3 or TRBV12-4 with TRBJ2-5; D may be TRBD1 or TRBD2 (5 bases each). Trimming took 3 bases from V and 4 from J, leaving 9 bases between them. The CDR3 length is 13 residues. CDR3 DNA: TGTGCCAGCAGTTTTACGGGGCGAGAGACCCAGTACTTC. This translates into CASSFTGRETQYF.

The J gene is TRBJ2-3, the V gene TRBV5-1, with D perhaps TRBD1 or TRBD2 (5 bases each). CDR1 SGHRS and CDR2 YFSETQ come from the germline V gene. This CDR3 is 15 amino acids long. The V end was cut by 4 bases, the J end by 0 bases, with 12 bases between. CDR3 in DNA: TGCGCCAGCAGCGAGGGACGCCCGAGCACAGATACGCAGTATTTT. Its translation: CASSEGRPSTDTQYF.

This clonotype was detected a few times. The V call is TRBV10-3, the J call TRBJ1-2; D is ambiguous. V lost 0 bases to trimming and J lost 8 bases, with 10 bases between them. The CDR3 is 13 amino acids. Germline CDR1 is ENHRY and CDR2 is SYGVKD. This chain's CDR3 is CAISESSGEGYTF. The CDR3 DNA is TGTGCCATCAGTGAGTCGAGTGGAGAGGGCTACACCTTC.

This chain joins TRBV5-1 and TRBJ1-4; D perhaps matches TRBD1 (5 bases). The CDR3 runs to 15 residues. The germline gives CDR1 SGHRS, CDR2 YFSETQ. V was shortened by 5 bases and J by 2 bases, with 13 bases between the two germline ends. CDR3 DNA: TGCGCCAGCAGGAGGGAGGGGTCCACTAATGAAAAACTGTTTTTT. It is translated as CASRREGSTNEKLFF.

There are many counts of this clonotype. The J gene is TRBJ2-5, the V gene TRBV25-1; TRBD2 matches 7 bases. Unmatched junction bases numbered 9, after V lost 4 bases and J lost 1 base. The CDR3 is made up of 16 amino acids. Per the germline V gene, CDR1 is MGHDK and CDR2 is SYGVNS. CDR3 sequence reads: CASSALAAPIQETQYF. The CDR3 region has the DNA TGTGCCAGCAGTGCTCTAGCGGCGCCGATCCAAGAGACCCAGTACTTC.

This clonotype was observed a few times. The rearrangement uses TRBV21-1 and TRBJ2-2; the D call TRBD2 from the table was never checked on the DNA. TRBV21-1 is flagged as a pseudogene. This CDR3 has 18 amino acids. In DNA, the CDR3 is TGTGCCAGCACCCCCGACCGGCTAGCGGGAGTAAAGCCCGGGGAGCTGTTTTTT. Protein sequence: CASTPDRLAGVKPGELFF.

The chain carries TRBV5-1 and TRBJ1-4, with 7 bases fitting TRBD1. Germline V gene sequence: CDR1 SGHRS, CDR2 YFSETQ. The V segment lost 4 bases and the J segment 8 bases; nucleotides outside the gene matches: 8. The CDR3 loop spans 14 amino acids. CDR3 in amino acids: CASSPGRGQEKLFF. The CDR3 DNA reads TGCGCCAGCAGCCCGGGGAGGGGGCAAGAAAAACTGTTTTTT. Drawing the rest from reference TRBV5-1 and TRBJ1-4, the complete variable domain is KAGVTQTPRYLIKTRGQQVTLSCSPISGHRSVSWYQQTPGQGLQFLFEYFSETQRNKGNFPGRFSGRQFSNSRSEMNVSTLELGDSALYLCASSPGRGQEKLFFGSGTQLSVL.

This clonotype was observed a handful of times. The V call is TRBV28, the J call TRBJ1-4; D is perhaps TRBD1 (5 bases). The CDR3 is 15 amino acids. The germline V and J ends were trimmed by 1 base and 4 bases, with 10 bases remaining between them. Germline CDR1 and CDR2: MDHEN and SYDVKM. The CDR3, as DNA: TGTGCCAGCAGTTTATACAGGACCAATAATGAAAAACTGTTTTTT. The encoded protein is CASSLYRTNNEKLFF. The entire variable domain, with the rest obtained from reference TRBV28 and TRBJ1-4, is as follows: DVKVTQSSRYLVKRTGEKVFLECVQDMDHENMFWYRQDPGLGLRLIYFSYDVKMKEKGDIPEGYSVSREKKERFSLILESASTNQTSMYLCASSLYRTNNEKLFFGSGTQLSVL.

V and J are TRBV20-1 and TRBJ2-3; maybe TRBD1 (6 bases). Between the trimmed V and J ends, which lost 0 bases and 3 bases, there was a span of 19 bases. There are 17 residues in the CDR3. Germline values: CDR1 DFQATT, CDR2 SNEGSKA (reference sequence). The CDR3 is CSARDPASRGWTDTQYF. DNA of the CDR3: TGCAGTGCTAGAGATCCGGCTAGCAGGGGTTGGACAGATACGCAGTATTTT.

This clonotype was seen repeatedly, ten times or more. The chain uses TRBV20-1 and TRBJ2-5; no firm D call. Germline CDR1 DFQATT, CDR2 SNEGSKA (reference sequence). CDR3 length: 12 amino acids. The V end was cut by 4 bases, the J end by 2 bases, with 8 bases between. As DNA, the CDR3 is TGCAGTGCTAAGACTGGACAAGAGACCCAGTACTTC. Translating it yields CSAKTGQETQYF.

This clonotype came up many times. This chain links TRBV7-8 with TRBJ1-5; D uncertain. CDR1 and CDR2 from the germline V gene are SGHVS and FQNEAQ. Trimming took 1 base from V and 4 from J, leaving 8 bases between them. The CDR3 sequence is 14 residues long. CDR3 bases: TGTGCCAGCAGCTTAGGAAGCGGAAATCAGCCCCAGCATTTT. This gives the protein CASSLGSGNQPQHF.